The rows below give T cell receptor beta chains drawn from one sample of a study of tumor and adjacent non-tumor tissue in lung cancer. TCRdb redid the calling of the multiplex PCR reads with MiXCR, one entry per CDR3 protein. The sample contains 100,000 to 120,000 distinct CDR3 sequences, over 70% of which appear only once. The specimen sequenced was lung tumor tissue. The receptors were sampled from a man aged 65 to 79 with non-small cell lung cancer. The conserved cysteine and the conserved F or W are not part of the CDR3 here. Only part of the rows carry a size: once, few, many, or a class if the clone is expanded.

TRBV6-5	NA	TRBJ2-7	ASSYSELVGPPGSEQY
TRBV5-5	NA	TRBJ2-5	VSNVVSPETQY
TRBV12-3/TRBV12-4	NA	TRBJ2-1	ASSLVLANNEQF
TRBV11-2	NA	TRBJ1-6	ASSPRTWGSSYNSPLH
TRBV12-3/TRBV12-4	NA	TRBJ1-1	ASSLVRNTEGF
TRBV10-3	many	TRBJ1-2	AISESPNYGYT
TRBV10-3	NA	TRBJ1-5	TISEQGGNQPQH
TRBV2	NA	TRBJ2-7	ASSDSVFFYEQY
TRBV11-2	NA	TRBJ2-1	ASSLHVRDWASYIEHF
TRBV11-2	NA	TRBJ1-6	ASSQRVVYSPLH
TRBV5-4	NA	TRBJ1-4	ASSARAFTNEKLF
TRBV11-3	NA	TRBJ2-7	ATGSMTGAYEQY
TRBV6-6	NA	TRBJ2-4	ASSDEQEFAKNNHY
TRBV12-3/TRBV12-4	many	TRBJ1-6	ASSLGSGNSPLH
TRBV6-5	NA	TRBJ2-7	AVGRRLGGPYERY
TRBV10-3	NA	TRBJ2-1	AISSNSSRGGTYKEQF
TRBV6-1	NA	TRBJ2-7	ANGDLGTVTYEQY
TRBV10-3	NA	TRBJ1-5	AICDQGGNQPQH
TRBV6-6	many	TRBJ2-7	ASSYSSLTGILEQY
TRBV29-1	NA	TRBJ2-5	SVADRYQGAQY
TRBV6-2/TRBV6-3	NA	TRBJ1-5	AINPLMIGYRNQPQH
TRBV7-8	few	TRBJ2-7	ASSSSRQGGSYEQY
TRBV7-9	NA	TRBJ1-6	ASSFGSYAPIH
TRBV6-5	NA	TRBJ1-2	ASSYRGSRNYGYT
TRBV5-4	once	TRBJ2-5	ASSLRGEKTQY
TRBV7-9	once	TRBJ2-1	ASNPSGCGKNEQI
TRBV4-1	once	TRBJ1-5	AIVKYLTGDSNQPQH
TRBV28	many	TRBJ1-2	ASMSQGGYGYT
TRBV11-2	NA	TRBJ2-7	AISLAVAPEQC
TRBV11-2	NA	TRBJ2-2	TSISPCYTGELF
TRBV11-1	NA	TRBJ1-2	ASSLYSYGYT
TRBV7-9	NA	TRBJ1-2	ANSLDAPSPYGYT
TRBV6-5	NA	TRBJ2-7	ASRQTGQLSSYEKY
TRBV11-2	NA	TRBJ2-7	ASILRGIYEQY
TRBV10-1	NA	TRBJ2-3	ASSESKQAADTKY
TRBV11-2	NA	TRBJ1-2	NSSPTGGTYGCT
TRBV11-3	NA	TRBJ1-1	TSSLGISMAF
TRBV6-5	NA	TRBJ2-3	ASSYSMGSGTDTQY
TRBV11-3	NA	TRBJ2-4	GSTPGGDGKNIQY
TRBV6-6	NA	TRBJ2-1	ASSPQLNYNEQF
TRBV6-5	NA	TRBJ1-1	ASSYTDSDTEAF
TRBV4-1	NA	TRBJ2-7	ANIQGGGSEEQY
TRBV11-2	NA	TRBJ2-1	AISLGGRDGYNELF
TRBV10-3	NA	TRBJ1-2	ATQGGFSGANYGYT
TRBV29-1	NA	TRBJ1-1	SVVAENPEAF
TRBV11-1	NA	TRBJ2-1	PSSPRPGQGPHEQF
TRBV11-2	NA	TRBJ1-1	ASSFANSRNTNAF
TRBV5-4	NA	TRBJ1-6	TSSMTGDSNSPLH
TRBV28	NA	TRBJ1-3	ASSFRTRNSIC
TRBV11-3	NA	TRBJ2-5	VTNPTGILSSETQY
TRBV11-1	NA	TRBJ2-7	ASSLVRLGDDQY
TRBV6-5	many	TRBJ1-6	ASSYTDRVTPLH
TRBV11-2	NA	TRBJ2-1	ASSPGNERF
TRBV5-4	NA	TRBJ2-3	ASSLQVPDTQY
TRBV4-3	NA	TRBJ2-7	ASCQDQMEYYELY